The rows below give T cell receptor beta chains drawn from one sample of a study of T cell repertoires in cytomegalovirus infection. Using its own MiXCR run on the reads, TCRdb lists one record per CDR3 protein. This table has around 530,000 distinct CDR3 sequences, 26% appearing once. Sequenced material: PBMCs. These receptors all come from a human donor in good health (CMV status not recorded). Some clones in this sample may be carry-over from other donors' samples. CDR3s include the opening cysteine and the closing phenylalanine or tryptophan. D genes are given only for firm matches. A clone size is listed for some rows: how often the clone was seen (once, few, many), or a class if it is expanded.

>TRBV11-3|-|TRBD1|TRBJ2-5
TGTGCCAGCAGCCTAGAGGGGGCTGAGGAGACCCAGTACTTC
CASSLEGAEETQYF
>TRBV19|few|-|TRBJ1-4
TGTGCCAGTGCCGCAGTGGGACTCATTAATGAAAAACTGTTTTTT
CASAAVGLINEKLFF
>TRBV7-2|few|-|TRBJ2-3
TGTGCCAGCAGCTTGGGAACCGGGACCCCCCCCGATACGCAGTATTTT
CASSLGTGTPPDTQYF
>TRBV24-1|-|-|TRBJ2-5
TGTGCCACCAGTGTAAAACCTTACCGGGACAAAGAGACCCAGTACTTC
CATSVKPYRDKETQYF
>TRBV6-1|few|-|TRBJ2-2
TGTGCCAGCAGGACGACAGATTCCGGGGAGCTGTTTTTT
CASRTTDSGELFF
>TRBV12-3/TRBV12-4|-|-|TRBJ1-2
TGTTCCAGCAGTTTCCCGCAGGGGCGAGGCTACAACTTC
CSSSFPQGRGYNF
>TRBV7-2|few|-|TRBJ2-1
TGTGCCAGCAGCTTACTTCTAACCTACAATGAGCAGTTCTTC
CASSLLLTYNEQFF
>TRBV20-1|-|TRBD2|TRBJ2-3
TGCAGTGCTAACAGGCCGGGACTAGCGGGAGGGCCAACAGATACGCAGTATTTT
CSANRPGLAGGPTDTQYF
>TRBV7-2|many|-|TRBJ2-1
TGTGCCAGCAGCTTTGCCGCGACTGAATCCTACAATGAGCAGTTCTTC
CASSFAATESYNEQFF
>TRBV7-2|-|TRBD1|TRBJ1-5
TGTGCCAGCAGCTTAGGGGTTGGACAGGGGGGCGCTAATAGCAATCAGCCCCAGCATTTT
CASSLGVGQGGANSNQPQHF
>TRBV20-1|-|-|TRBJ2-7
TGCAGTGCTAGGACCAGATCCTCCCCACTAGCAACTGACGAGCAGTACTTC
CSARTRSSPLATDEQYF
>TRBV29-1|few|TRBD2|TRBJ2-1
TGCAGCGTTGAAGATACGACTAGCTGGTGGGAGCAGTTCTTC
CSVEDTTSWWEQFF
>TRBV6-5|few|TRBD1|TRBJ2-2
TGTGCCAGCATTAACAGGGGGCGGACCGGGGAGCTGTTTTTT
CASINRGRTGELFF
>TRBV5-5|-|TRBD2|TRBJ2-1
TGTGCCAGCGCCTCTCGACTAGCGGGAGGTAACAATGAGCAGTTCTTC
CASASRLAGGNNEQFF
>TRBV28|-|-|TRBJ2-7
TGTGCCAGCAGTTTGGCGGACAGTCCCTACGAGCAGTACTTC
CASSLADSPYEQYF
>TRBV12-5|few|-|TRBJ2-1
TGTGCTAGTGCCTACGGACATCCGCAGTTCTTC
CASAYGHPQFF
>TRBV15|few|TRBD2|TRBJ2-3
TGTGCCACCAGCAGGGGACTAGCGGGAGGGCCAGATACGCAGTATTTT
CATSRGLAGGPDTQYF
>TRBV7-7|many|TRBD2|TRBJ2-2
TGTGCTAGCAGCCGAGCGGGAGGGCCGGAAATGGAGCTGTTTTTT
CASSRAGGPEMELFF
>TRBV5-6|-|-|TRBJ1-1
TGTGCCAGCAGCCCTGGTTTCCGGAACACTGAAGCTTTCTTT
CASSPGFRNTEAFF
>TRBV6-2/TRBV6-3|few|TRBD1|TRBJ2-7
TGTGCCAGCAGTTATCCGGACAGGTGGAAGTACTTC
CASSYPDRWKYF
>TRBV11-2|few|-|TRBJ2-7
TGTGCCAGCAGCTTTAGCCAAATCGAGCAGTACTTC
CASSFSQIEQYF
>TRBV10-1|few|TRBD1|TRBJ2-3
TGCGCCAGCAGTAACGGACAGGGAACCACAGATACGCAGTATTTT
CASSNGQGTTDTQYF
>TRBV7-2|many|TRBD2|TRBJ2-1
TGTGCCAGCAGCTTCATTCCCCTGACTAGCGGGAGTGGTGAGCAGTTCTTC
CASSFIPLTSGSGEQFF
>TRBV28|few|TRBD1|TRBJ2-7
TGTGCCAGCAGTACCCTTCCGGGACAGGGGGCTTCCGAGCAGTACTTC
CASSTLPGQGASEQYF
>TRBV11-2|-|-|TRBJ2-5
TGTGCCAGCAGCTTAGCTTGGGTAGCTCGAGAGACCCAGTACTTC
CASSLAWVARETQYF
>TRBV12-3/TRBV12-4|many|-|TRBJ2-5
TGTGCCAGCATGACCTCCTACCGGGAGACCCAGTACTTC
CASMTSYRETQYF
>TRBV3-1|many|TRBD1|TRBJ2-5
TGTGCCAGCAGCCAAACAGGGGGGCGAGAGACCCAGTACTTC
CASSQTGGRETQYF
>TRBV11-2|many|-|TRBJ2-5
TGTGCCAGCAGCCATGGCCGGGACTGGGAGACCCAGTACTTC
CASSHGRDWETQYF
>TRBV4-1|-|TRBD1|TRBJ2-7
TGCGCCAGCAGCCAAGATTCTGGCAGGGGGCAATACTTC
CASSQDSGRGQYF
>TRBV19|-|TRBD1|TRBJ1-2
TGTGCCAGTAGTCAGGACAGGGGACGCATCGCTCACTATGGCTACACCTTC
CASSQDRGRIAHYGYTF
>TRBV7-2|-|-|TRBJ2-1
TGTGCCAGCAGCTCCATACCCGGTAATGGGCAGTTCTTC
CASSSIPGNGQFF
>TRBV19|few|-|TRBJ2-1
TGTGCCAGTCGGGGATTTTACAATGAGCAGTTCTTC
CASRGFYNEQFF
>TRBV11-2|many|-|TRBJ1-5
TGTGCCAGCAGCTCCAGGGAATATCAGCCCCAGCATTTT
CASSSREYQPQHF
>TRBV20-1|-|TRBD1|TRBJ1-2
TGCAGTGCTAAGCTGGACAGGAGAACAAATGGCTACACCTTC
CSAKLDRRTNGYTF
>TRBV9|few|-|TRBJ2-1
TGTGCCAGCAAGGTAGGGTTGGCCGGTGAGCAGTTCTTC
CASKVGLAGEQFF
>TRBV7-2|many|-|TRBJ2-5
TGTGCCAGCAGCAGGGGGGATCGGGAGACCCAGTACTTC
CASSRGDRETQYF
>TRBV4-3|few|TRBD2|TRBJ2-4
TGCGCCAGCAGCCAAGAAGACTTAAGCGGGAGGGTCAAAAACATTCAGTACTTC
CASSQEDLSGRVKNIQYF
>TRBV2|-|-|TRBJ2-3
TGTGCCAGCAGTGAGAGCGGCAGCCCCACAGATACGCAGTATTTT
CASSESGSPTDTQYF
>TRBV23-1|few|-|TRBJ2-7
TGCGCCAGCCCCCCGGGACATTCCTACGAGCAGTACTTC
CASPPGHSYEQYF
>TRBV7-2|-|TRBD1|TRBJ1-2
TGTGCCAGCAGCTTACATGTAGGGGCCGGGACAGGGAGCTATGGCTACACCTTC
CASSLHVGAGTGSYGYTF
>TRBV4-2|-|-|TRBJ2-2
TGTGCCAGCAGCCAAGTGACGGTCCCCCGGGACCAACGACCCGGGGAGCTGTTTTTT
CASSQVTVPRDQRPGELFF
>TRBV7-2|-|TRBD2|TRBJ2-5
TGTGCCAGCAGCTCCCCACAGGGACTAGCGGGACAAGAGACCCAGTACTTC
CASSSPQGLAGQETQYF
>TRBV7-6|-|-|TRBJ1-1
TGTGCCAGCAGCTTAGCACAACCTCACGGGATCATGAACACTGAAGCTTTCTTT
CASSLAQPHGIMNTEAFF
>TRBV7-2|-|-|TRBJ1-2
TGTGCCAGCAGCTTAAAAAGTGGTGGGGGTGCCACCTTC
CASSLKSGGGATF
>TRBV19|-|TRBD2|TRBJ2-1
TGTGCCAGTAGTATCAGGGCTAGCGGGAGGGTGCATGAGCAGTTCTTC
CASSIRASGRVHEQFF
>TRBV6-5|many|TRBD2|TRBJ2-1
TGTGCCAGCAGTTACAGCGGGGAACCTTCCTACAATGAGCAGTTCTTC
CASSYSGEPSYNEQFF
>TRBV15|few|-|TRBJ1-1
TGTGCCACCAGCAGAGACCCGAACACTGAAGCTTTCTTT
CATSRDPNTEAFF
>TRBV27|-|-|TRBJ2-7
TGTGCCAGCAGTCCCGCCGGTCCGCAGGGCTCCTACGAGCAGTACTTC
CASSPAGPQGSYEQYF
>TRBV7-2|-|-|TRBJ1-4
TGTGCCAGCAGTTCCGGCCCCGCAACTAATGAAAAACTGTTTTTT
CASSSGPATNEKLFF
>TRBV7-6|few|-|TRBJ1-1
TGTGCCAGCAGCTCGCGGACAGCTACGTACACTGAAGCTTTCTTT
CASSSRTATYTEAFF
>TRBV20-1|-|-|TRBJ1-4
TGCAGTGCTAGAGAGCAGGGTGAAAAACTGTTTTTT
CSAREQGEKLFF
>TRBV5-4|-|TRBD2|TRBJ2-5
TGTGCCAGCGGTTTCGGGACTAGCGGGAGAGAGACCCAGTACTTC
CASGFGTSGRETQYF
>TRBV6-5|-|-|TRBJ1-5
TGTGCCAGCAGAAATACTAGAGATCAGCCCCAGCATTTT
CASRNTRDQPQHF
>TRBV3-1|-|-|TRBJ2-6
TGTGCCAGCAGCCCTCGGAGAGGAGGGGCCAACGTCCTGACTTTC
CASSPRRGGANVLTF
>TRBV7-3|few|TRBD1|TRBJ1-1
TGTGCCAGCAGCTTCGACAGGGGATTAGGTGAAGCTTTCTTT
CASSFDRGLGEAFF
>TRBV6-4|-|-|TRBJ2-3
TGTGCCAGCAGTGAGTGCAGGGCAACTAGCACAGATACGCAGTATTTT
CASSECRATSTDTQYF
>TRBV27|-|-|TRBJ1-1
TGTGCCAGCAGAACGGACCTGAACACTGAAGCTTTCTTT
CASRTDLNTEAFF